This T cell receptor (beta chain) was obtained from a study of Ad26.COV2.S vaccination and SARS-CoV-2 variants. TCRdb's copy holds only in-frame clones and misses some; the assay was immunoSEQ multiplex PCR. The sample has about 350,000 clones; about 92% are singletons. Study-wide findings and caveats: Possible underestimation of total T cell responses by the TCR breadth and depth analyses was noted. Vaccinated individuals (as opposed to placebo recipients) had higher spike-specific TCR breadth.

The CDR3 covers 18 residues. CDR1 and CDR2 (germline): MNHNY, SVGAGI (reference sequence). V gave up 5 bases and J gave up 4 bases; unmatched junction bases: 16. This clone appeared once. Its antigen is unknown. Material: peripheral blood, obtained after recovery from COVID-19. The genes are TRBV6-6 and TRBJ2-2, with TRBD2 matching over 7 bases. The receptor was isolated from a human donor who had recovered from COVID-19. CDR3 bases: TGTGCCAGCAGTCCCCCCCCTGGGGAGGGTCGGGGCACCGGGGAGCTGTTTTTT. Protein: CASSPPPGEGRGTGELFF.